The present T cell receptor beta chain was sequenced within a study of immune heterogeneity within non-small cell lung tumors. For this clonotype: Possible read error: a much larger clone is one base away.

With approximately 650 ng used per sample, the template was genomic DNA from bulk tumor. Biopsy collection occurred during surgery, with several far-apart biopsies per primary tumor. Samples came from untreated patients having curative surgery for newly diagnosed non-small cell lung cancer. In a multiplex PCR, 32 V and 13 J primers amplified TCR beta CDR3. TCRdb re-called the multiplex PCR reads with MiXCR, one entry per CDR3 protein. The sample holds 8,500 to 13,000 distinct CDR3 sequences, 25% to 35% seen once. The sample was lung tumor tissue. The receptor was derived from a woman aged 60-75 years with non-small cell lung cancer.

The CDR3 is CASIADGTDTQYF. DNA of the CDR3: TGTGCCAGCATTGCGGACGGAACAGATACGCAGTATTTT. This chain uses TRBV12-3 or TRBV12-4 with TRBJ2-3; D not certain. This CDR3 comprises 13 residues. V gave up 7 bases and J gave up 3 bases, with 11 bases separating them.